This section outlines one T cell receptor beta chain sequence together with its context. Its antigen is unknown. This sample was included in a study of cytomegalovirus exposure and HLA in healthy donors. Overall study results and limits: Most of the TCR beta V segments (in an earlier analysis) were productive either about 87% or about 30% of the time. High specificity and sensitivity for cytomegalovirus status were reported for the classifier.

Amplification used 60 Vbeta primers and 13 Jbeta primers. Clones were sequenced by immunoSEQ multiplex PCR, and TCRdb holds only the in-frame ones, with some missing. This sample has about 180,000 clones, with around 80% found just once. The V end was cut by 2 bases, the J end by 0 bases, with 8 bases between. CDR1 is MDHEN, CDR2 SYDVKM, per germline. The CDR3 is 15 amino acids. Sequenced material: PBMCs. This receptor was taken from a woman in her 50s in good health and CMV-seronegative. The chain links TRBV28 to TRBJ2-1; D is uncertain. CDR3 in DNA: TGTGCCAGCAGTTTAGGAGCCCGCTCCTACAATGAGCAGTTCTTC. It encodes CASSLGARSYNEQFF. Combining the CDR3 with reference TRBV28 and TRBJ2-1 gives the whole variable domain DVKVTQSSRYLVKRTGEKVFLECVQDMDHENMFWYRQDPGLGLRLIYFSYDVKMKEKGDIPEGYSVSREKKERFSLILESASTNQTSMYLCASSLGARSYNEQFFGPGTRLTVL.